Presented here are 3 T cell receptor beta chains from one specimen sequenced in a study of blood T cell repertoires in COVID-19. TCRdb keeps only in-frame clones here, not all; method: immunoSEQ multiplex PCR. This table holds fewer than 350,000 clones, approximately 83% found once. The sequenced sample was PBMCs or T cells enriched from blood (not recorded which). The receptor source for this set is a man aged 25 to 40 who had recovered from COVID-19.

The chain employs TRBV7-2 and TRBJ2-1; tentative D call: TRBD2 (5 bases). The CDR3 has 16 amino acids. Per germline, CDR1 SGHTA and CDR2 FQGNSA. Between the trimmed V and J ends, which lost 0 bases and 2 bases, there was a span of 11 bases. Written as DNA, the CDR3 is TGTGCCAGCAGCTTAGCACTAGTCGCCGCCTACAATGAGCAGTTCTTC. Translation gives CASSLALVAAYNEQFF. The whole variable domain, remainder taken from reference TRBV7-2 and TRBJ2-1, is GAGVSQSPSNKVTEKGKDVELRCDPISGHTALYWYRQSLGQGLEFLIYFQGNSAPDKSGLPSDRFSAERTGGSVSTLTIQRTQQEDSAVYLCASSLALVAAYNEQFFGPGTRLTVL.

This chain's CDR3 is CASSRDGTGGEKLFF. CDR3 in DNA: TGCGCCAGCAGCCGAGATGGGACAGGGGGGGAAAAACTGTTTTTT. The V call is TRBV4-1, the J call TRBJ1-4; 11 nucleotides line up with TRBD1. V lost 4 bases, J lost 8 bases, and 6 bases stayed unmatched. The CDR3 is 15 amino acids. Germline V gene lookup returns CDR1 MGHRA and CDR2 YSYEKL.

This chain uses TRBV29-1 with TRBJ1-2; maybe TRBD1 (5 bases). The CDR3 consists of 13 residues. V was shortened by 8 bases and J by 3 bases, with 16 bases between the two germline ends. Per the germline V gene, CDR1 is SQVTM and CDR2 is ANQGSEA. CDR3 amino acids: CSFIRVGYYGYTF. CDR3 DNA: TGCAGCTTCATCAGGGTCGGCTACTATGGCTACACCTTC.